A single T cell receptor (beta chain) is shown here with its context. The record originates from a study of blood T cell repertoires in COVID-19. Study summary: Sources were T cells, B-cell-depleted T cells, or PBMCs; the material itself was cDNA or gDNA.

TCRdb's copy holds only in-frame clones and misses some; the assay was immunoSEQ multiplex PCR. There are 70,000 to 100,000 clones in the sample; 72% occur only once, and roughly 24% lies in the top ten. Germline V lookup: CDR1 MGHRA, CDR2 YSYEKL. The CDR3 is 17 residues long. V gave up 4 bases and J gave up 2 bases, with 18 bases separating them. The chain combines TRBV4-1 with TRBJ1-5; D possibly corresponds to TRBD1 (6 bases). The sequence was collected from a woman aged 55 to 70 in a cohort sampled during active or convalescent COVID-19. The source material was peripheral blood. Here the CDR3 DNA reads TGCGCCAGCAGCCCACGGGACAACTCGGAGGGCAATCAGCCCCAGCATTTT. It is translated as CASSPRDNSEGNQPQHF.